This T cell receptor beta chain was recorded in a study of blood T cell dynamics during melanoma immunotherapy. The CDR3 sequence is 14 residues long. The germline CDR1 and CDR2 sequences are SGHAT and FQNNGV. Trimming cost V 5 bases and J 4 bases, with 11 bases left between them. The time point here: pre-treatment baseline. Assay: immunoSEQ multiplex PCR; the TCRdb copy retains only in-frame clones and omits some. Of approximately 13,000 clones in the sample, 89% were seen once. Sequenced material: blood, taken from a patient treated with checkpoint blockade. This sequence was found in a human donor with melanoma. This chain joins TRBV11-2 and TRBJ2-2; the D is unclear. As DNA, the CDR3 is TGTGCCAGCAGCCCACCCGTGGGCACCGGGGAGCTGTTTTTT. Protein sequence: CASSPPVGTGELFF.